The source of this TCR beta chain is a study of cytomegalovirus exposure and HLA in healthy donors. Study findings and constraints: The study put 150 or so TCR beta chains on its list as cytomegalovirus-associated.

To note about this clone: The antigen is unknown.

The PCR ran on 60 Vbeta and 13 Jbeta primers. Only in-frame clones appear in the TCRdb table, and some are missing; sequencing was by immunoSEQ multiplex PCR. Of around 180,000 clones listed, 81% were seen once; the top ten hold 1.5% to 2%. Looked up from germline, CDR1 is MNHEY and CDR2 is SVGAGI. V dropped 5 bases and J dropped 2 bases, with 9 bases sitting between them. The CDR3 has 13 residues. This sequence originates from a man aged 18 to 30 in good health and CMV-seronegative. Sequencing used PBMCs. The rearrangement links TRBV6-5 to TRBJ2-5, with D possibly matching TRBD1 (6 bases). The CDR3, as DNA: TGTGCCAGCAGTGAAGGACAGCAAGAGACCCAGTACTTC. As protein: CASSEGQQETQYF.